A selection of T cell receptor beta chains follows, all from one sample in a study of blood T cell repertoires in COVID-19. The data were produced by immunoSEQ multiplex PCR, yet TCRdb's version contains in-frame clones alone and is incomplete. The repertoire holds 45,000 to 50,000 clones, with 70% to 90% as singletons. The sample consisted of peripheral blood. The source is a woman of 80 years or more with COVID-19, enrolled during active disease. The CDR3 runs from the conserved cysteine through the conserved F or W. The order of the fields is J gene, CDR3 length, V gene, clone size, D gene, CDR3 protein, CDR3 DNA. A D gene is named only where the DNA matches it firmly. Clone size appears in some rows only: once, few, many, or a class for an expanded clone.

j_gene: TRBJ1-2
len: 15
v_gene: TRBV24-1
abundance: NA
d_gene: TRBD1
CDR3aa: CATSDSRTGNYGYTF
CDR3nt: TGTGCCACCAGTGATTCCCGGACAGGGAACTATGGCTACACCTTC

j_gene: TRBJ2-7
len: 15
v_gene: TRBV6-5
abundance: NA
d_gene: TRBD1
CDR3aa: CASSYSGQGAFEQYF
CDR3nt: TGTGCCAGCAGTTACTCCGGACAGGGGGCCTTCGAGCAGTACTTC

j_gene: TRBJ1-5
len: 15
v_gene: TRBV6-2/TRBV6-3
abundance: NA
d_gene: TRBD1
CDR3aa: CASSPQGGRNQPQHF
CDR3nt: TGTGCCAGCAGTCCGCAAGGGGGCCGCAATCAGCCCCAGCATTTT

j_gene: TRBJ1-2
len: 14
v_gene: TRBV7-2
abundance: NA
d_gene: NA
CDR3aa: CASSSTAANYGYTF
CDR3nt: TGTGCCAGCAGCTCAACAGCAGCTAACTATGGCTACACCTTC

j_gene: TRBJ1-1
len: 17
v_gene: TRBV5-4
abundance: NA
d_gene: NA
CDR3aa: CASRGGRGQIENTEAFF
CDR3nt: TGTGCCAGCAGGGGGGGACGGGGTCAAATCGAGAACACTGAAGCTTTCTTT

j_gene: TRBJ2-7
len: 11
v_gene: TRBV20-1
abundance: NA
d_gene: NA
CDR3aa: CSATGGREQYF
CDR3nt: TGCAGTGCTACCGGGGGTAGGGAGCAGTACTTC

j_gene: TRBJ1-4
len: 14
v_gene: TRBV5-1
abundance: NA
d_gene: NA
CDR3aa: CASSLQSTNEKLFF
CDR3nt: TGCGCCAGCAGCTTACAGTCAACTAATGAAAAACTGTTTTTT

j_gene: TRBJ2-1
len: 13
v_gene: TRBV6-4
abundance: NA
d_gene: NA
CDR3aa: CASSDGTHNEQFF
CDR3nt: TGTGCCAGCAGTGACGGGACTCACAATGAGCAGTTCTTC

j_gene: TRBJ2-2
len: 16
v_gene: TRBV7-6
abundance: NA
d_gene: TRBD1
CDR3aa: CASSLVTGVNTGELFF
CDR3nt: TGTGCCAGCAGCTTAGTCACAGGGGTCAACACCGGGGAGCTGTTTTTT

j_gene: TRBJ1-2
len: 11
v_gene: TRBV6-5
abundance: NA
d_gene: NA
CDR3aa: CASSYSGSYTF
CDR3nt: TGTGCCAGCAGTTACTCGGGCTCCTACACCTTC

j_gene: TRBJ2-7
len: 14
v_gene: TRBV3-1/TRBV3-2
abundance: NA
d_gene: TRBD1
CDR3aa: CASSARGTAYEQYF
CDR3nt: TGTGCCAGCAGCGCAAGGGGGACAGCATACGAGCAGTACTTC

j_gene: TRBJ2-1
len: 16
v_gene: TRBV4-2
abundance: NA
d_gene: NA
CDR3aa: CASSHKIKSRGYEQFF
CDR3nt: TGTGCCAGCAGCCACAAGATTAAAAGTCGCGGCTATGAGCAGTTCTTC

j_gene: TRBJ2-3
len: 19
v_gene: TRBV28
abundance: NA
d_gene: NA
CDR3aa: CASPSLRNRPLSDIDTQYF
CDR3nt: TGTGCCAGCCCTTCTTTGAGGAACAGGCCGCTGAGCGATATAGATACGCAGTATTTT

j_gene: TRBJ2-1
len: 15
v_gene: TRBV5-6
abundance: NA
d_gene: TRBD1
CDR3aa: CASSYDRGLTNEQFF
CDR3nt: TGTGCCAGCAGCTACGACAGGGGTCTGACCAATGAGCAGTTCTTC

j_gene: TRBJ2-7
len: 15
v_gene: TRBV5-1
abundance: NA
d_gene: TRBD2
CDR3aa: CASSLEVAGAGEQYF
CDR3nt: TGCGCCAGCAGCTTGGAGGTAGCGGGAGCGGGCGAGCAGTACTTC

j_gene: TRBJ2-7
len: 13
v_gene: TRBV11-2
abundance: NA
d_gene: TRBD2
CDR3aa: CASSWPGGTEQYF
CDR3nt: TGTGCCAGCAGCTGGCCGGGGGGTACCGAGCAGTACTTC

j_gene: TRBJ2-1
len: 16
v_gene: TRBV27
abundance: NA
d_gene: TRBD2
CDR3aa: CASTDGGAGGPSGQFF
CDR3nt: TGTGCCAGCACCGACGGGGGAGCGGGAGGGCCTTCGGGGCAGTTCTTC

j_gene: TRBJ1-2
len: 14
v_gene: TRBV18
abundance: few
d_gene: NA
CDR3aa: CASSPPSWAGGYTF
CDR3nt: TGTGCCAGCTCACCACCATCCTGGGCTGGGGGCTACACCTTC

j_gene: TRBJ2-7
len: 17
v_gene: TRBV11-2
abundance: NA
d_gene: NA
CDR3aa: CASSLGWVVGQDYEQYF
CDR3nt: TGTGCCAGCAGCTTAGGATGGGTCGTTGGACAAGACTACGAGCAGTACTTC

j_gene: TRBJ2-5
len: 11
v_gene: TRBV5-1
abundance: NA
d_gene: NA
CDR3aa: CASSFKETQYF
CDR3nt: TGCGCCAGCAGCTTTAAAGAGACCCAGTACTTC

j_gene: TRBJ1-5
len: 15
v_gene: TRBV2
abundance: once
d_gene: NA
CDR3aa: CASSEGPKGNQPQHF
CDR3nt: TGTGCCAGCAGTGAAGGGCCCAAAGGCAATCAGCCCCAGCATTTT

j_gene: TRBJ1-6
len: 14
v_gene: TRBV2
abundance: NA
d_gene: TRBD1
CDR3aa: CASSDPGQNSPLHF
CDR3nt: TGTGCCAGCAGTGATCCGGGACAGAATTCACCCCTCCACTTT

j_gene: TRBJ2-1
len: 15
v_gene: TRBV19
abundance: NA
d_gene: NA
CDR3aa: CASSLGGSSYNEQFF
CDR3nt: TGTGCCAGTAGTCTGGGGGGAAGCTCCTACAATGAGCAGTTCTTC

j_gene: TRBJ2-1
len: 18
v_gene: TRBV4-3
abundance: NA
d_gene: TRBD2
CDR3aa: CASSTRLAGVVKGNEQFF
CDR3nt: TGCGCCAGCAGCACACGACTAGCGGGAGTAGTTAAAGGCAATGAGCAGTTCTTC

j_gene: TRBJ2-7
len: 14
v_gene: TRBV20-1
abundance: NA
d_gene: NA
CDR3aa: CSASFGGSLDEQYF
CDR3nt: TGCAGTGCTAGTTTCGGGGGTTCCCTCGACGAGCAGTACTTC

j_gene: TRBJ2-1
len: 15
v_gene: TRBV19
abundance: many
d_gene: TRBD2
CDR3aa: CASSMAASGSNEQFF
CDR3nt: TGTGCCAGTAGTATGGCGGCTAGCGGGAGTAATGAGCAGTTCTTC

j_gene: TRBJ2-6
len: 18
v_gene: TRBV28
abundance: NA
d_gene: NA
CDR3aa: CASSLVLRGSSGANVLTF
CDR3nt: TGTGCCAGCAGCTTGGTACTAAGAGGGAGCTCTGGGGCCAACGTCCTGACTTTC

j_gene: TRBJ2-7
len: 11
v_gene: TRBV7-2
abundance: NA
d_gene: NA
CDR3aa: CASSLEGRQYF
CDR3nt: TGTGCCAGCAGCTTAGAGGGGCGGCAGTACTTC

j_gene: TRBJ2-1
len: 15
v_gene: TRBV5-6
abundance: NA
d_gene: NA
CDR3aa: CASSLGGGVRNEQFF
CDR3nt: TGTGCCAGCAGCTTGGGAGGGGGAGTGAGGAATGAGCAGTTCTTC

j_gene: TRBJ2-3
len: 13
v_gene: TRBV18
abundance: NA
d_gene: NA
CDR3aa: CASSPGAGDTQYF
CDR3nt: TGTGCCAGCTCACCTGGAGCTGGAGATACGCAGTATTTT

j_gene: TRBJ2-7
len: 14
v_gene: TRBV7-9
abundance: few
d_gene: NA
CDR3aa: CASRSGDSLQKQYF
CDR3nt: TGTGCCAGCAGGTCCGGGGACTCCCTCCAGAAGCAGTACTTC

j_gene: TRBJ1-6
len: 18
v_gene: TRBV27
abundance: once
d_gene: NA
CDR3aa: CASSFRGLDSSYNSPLHF
CDR3nt: TGTGCCAGCAGTTTCAGGGGATTGGATAGCTCCTATAATTCACCCCTCCACTTT

j_gene: TRBJ2-1
len: 15
v_gene: TRBV7-9
abundance: NA
d_gene: TRBD2
CDR3aa: CASSVTSGTYNEQFF
CDR3nt: TGTGCCAGCAGCGTGACTAGCGGGACATACAATGAGCAGTTCTTC

j_gene: TRBJ1-2
len: 13
v_gene: TRBV7-9
abundance: NA
d_gene: TRBD1
CDR3aa: CASSLGQGHGYTF
CDR3nt: TGTGCCAGCAGCTTAGGACAGGGCCATGGCTACACCTTC

j_gene: TRBJ2-7
len: 14
v_gene: TRBV9
abundance: NA
d_gene: NA
CDR3aa: CASSATGSSYEQYF
CDR3nt: TGTGCCAGCAGCGCAACCGGGTCCTCCTACGAGCAGTACTTC

j_gene: TRBJ2-5
len: 17
v_gene: TRBV4-2
abundance: NA
d_gene: TRBD1
CDR3aa: CASSQAPGPQGAETQYF
CDR3nt: TGTGCCAGCAGCCAAGCCCCCGGCCCCCAGGGGGCAGAGACCCAGTACTTC

j_gene: TRBJ2-7
len: 15
v_gene: TRBV11-2
abundance: once
d_gene: NA
CDR3aa: CASITDAGAAYEQYF
CDR3nt: TGTGCCAGCATCACCGACGCCGGCGCGGCATACGAGCAGTACTTC

j_gene: TRBJ2-5
len: 14
v_gene: TRBV6-4
abundance: NA
d_gene: TRBD2
CDR3aa: CASSVLAGEGTQYF
CDR3nt: TGTGCCAGCAGTGTACTAGCGGGAGAGGGGACCCAGTACTTC

j_gene: TRBJ1-5
len: 14
v_gene: TRBV19
abundance: NA
d_gene: NA
CDR3aa: CASSSRQANQPQHF
CDR3nt: TGTGCCAGTAGTTCCCGACAAGCCAATCAGCCCCAGCATTTT

j_gene: TRBJ2-7
len: 16
v_gene: TRBV18
abundance: NA
d_gene: TRBD1
CDR3aa: CASSPLTGGIGYEQYF
CDR3nt: TGTGCCAGCTCACCACTGACAGGGGGAATTGGTTACGAGCAGTACTTC